These T cell receptor beta chains were read from a single sample in a study of CD4 T cells in relation to SARS-CoV-2 and coronaviruses. Sequencing used immunoSEQ multiplex PCR; TCRdb keeps in-frame clones, though not all of them. The table has roughly 20,000 clones, over 75% seen once. The antigens these receptors bind are not known. Input material: CD4+ T cells from PBMCs, cultured in vitro. The receptors shown here come from a human donor in good health. Both conserved end residues are part of each CDR3. A D gene is named only where the DNA matches it firmly. Clone size is given for some rows only: seen once, a few or many times, or a class if the clone is expanded.

D gene,J gene,V gene,clone size,CDR3 DNA,CDR3 protein
TRBD1,TRBJ2-5,TRBV30,.,TGTGCCTGGGGGACAGTCCAAGAGACCCAGTACTTC,CAWGTVQETQYF
TRBD1,TRBJ2-3,TRBV3-1/TRBV3-2,.,TGTGCCAGCAGCCAAAGTGAAGACAGGGGACATACGCAGTATTTT,CASSQSEDRGHTQYF
.,TRBJ1-5,TRBV5-6,.,TGTGCCAGCAGTTTGTCCCCGAAGGGATATAGCAATCAGCCCCAGCATTTT,CASSLSPKGYSNQPQHF
TRBD1,TRBJ1-1,TRBV7-3,.,TGTGCCAGCAGCCGGGGACAGGGGGGCACTGAAGCTTTCTTT,CASSRGQGGTEAFF
TRBD2,TRBJ2-1,TRBV19,once,TGTGCCAGTAGTCAAACCACCGGGCTAGCGGCTTCCTACAATGAGCAGTTCTTC,CASSQTTGLAASYNEQFF
.,TRBJ2-7,TRBV20-1,.,TGCAGTGCTAGAGCCGACTACGAGCAGTACTTC,CSARADYEQYF
.,TRBJ2-5,TRBV18,.,TGTGCCAGCTCACCACAAAAAGAGACCCAGTACTTC,CASSPQKETQYF
.,TRBJ1-1,TRBV24-1,.,TGTGCCACCAGTGATCCGGCAGCCACGACTGAAGCTTTCTTT,CATSDPAATTEAFF
.,TRBJ2-4,TRBV30,.,TGTGCCTGGAGTACGGGTACTGGGGGCATTCAGTACTTC,CAWSTGTGGIQYF
.,TRBJ2-5,TRBV4-1,.,TGCGCCAGCAGCCAAGATTCTGCAGAGACCCAGTACTTC,CASSQDSAETQYF
.,TRBJ2-7,TRBV6-2/TRBV6-3,.,TGTGCCAGCAGTTACTCGATACAGGACTACTCCTACGAGCAGTACTTC,CASSYSIQDYSYEQYF
.,TRBJ2-1,TRBV7-8,.,TGTGCCAGCAGCATAGGACAGTACAATGAGCAGTTCTTC,CASSIGQYNEQFF
.,TRBJ2-5,TRBV20-1,.,TGCAGTGCCCTACTAGATGAGACCCAGTACTTC,CSALLDETQYF
.,TRBJ2-7,TRBV12-3/TRBV12-4,.,TGTGCCAGCAGTCAAGGGATCGAGCAGTACTTC,CASSQGIEQYF
.,TRBJ2-3,TRBV6-6,.,TGTGCCAGCAGAACAGACACAGATACGCAGTATTTT,CASRTDTDTQYF